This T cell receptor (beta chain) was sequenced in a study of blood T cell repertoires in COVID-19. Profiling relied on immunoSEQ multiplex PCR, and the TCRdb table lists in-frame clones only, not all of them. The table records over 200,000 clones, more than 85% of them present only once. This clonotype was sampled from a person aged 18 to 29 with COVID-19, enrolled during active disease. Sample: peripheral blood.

The CDR3 reads CATFGSEAFF. The DNA for the CDR3 is TGTGCTACCTTCGGTTCTGAAGCTTTCTTT. The chain joins TRBV19 to TRBJ1-1; D is uncertain. Per germline, CDR1 LNHDA and CDR2 SQIVND (reference sequence). The CDR3 covers 10 residues.